These 15 T cell receptor beta chains originate from one sample sequenced in a study of blood T cells in healthy people across ages. Then a second PCR, running about 6 to 11 cycles, was carried out with a sample-barcoded 5' primer and a J-beta primer mix. TCRdb redid the calling of the 5' RACE reads with MiXCR, one entry per CDR3 protein. The sample has 1,800,000 or so distinct CDR3 sequences, about two fifths seen once. The sequencing sample was made of blood. The receptor set was obtained from a human donor in good health.

This clonotype was found a few times. This chain joins TRBV15 and TRBJ2-5, with D possibly matching TRBD1 (5 bases). The DNA end lines up better with TRBJ2-7; the J call may be wrong. Germline V gene sequence: CDR1 LNHNV, CDR2 YYDKDF (reference sequence). The CDR3 is 12 amino acids. For the CDR3, the DNA is TGTGCCACCAGCAGTTTCACAGGCGAGCAGTACTTC. Its translation: CATSSFTGEQYF.

This clonotype was seen more than once but under ten times. V and J are TRBV4-3 and TRBJ2-3, with D uncertain. V dropped 4 bases and J dropped 0 bases, with 14 bases sitting between them. Germline V lookup: CDR1 LGHNA, CDR2 YSLEER. The CDR3 length is 16 residues. The CDR3 reads CASSPLWGTSTDTQYF. As DNA, the CDR3 is TGCGCCAGCAGCCCCCTATGGGGAACTAGCACAGATACGCAGTATTTT.

There are a few counts of this clonotype. The rearrangement uses TRBV12-3 or TRBV12-4 and TRBJ1-2; TRBD1 agrees at 11 bases. The CDR3 totals 14 residues. The ends lost 4 bases at V and 6 bases at J; junction bases unmatched: 4. CDR3: CASSSGQGAHGYTF. CDR3 DNA sequence: TGTGCCAGCAGTTCCGGACAGGGGGCGCATGGCTACACCTTC.

This chain joins TRBV2 and TRBJ2-7; maybe TRBD2 (6 bases). Trimming left V 3 bases short and J 5 bases short, with 17 bases between. The CDR3 has 15 residues. The germline CDR1 and CDR2 sequences are SNHLY and FYNNEI. The CDR3 DNA is TGTGCCAGCAGTGACTGGCGGGACGAGGCCAACGAGCAGTACTTC. This sequence encodes CASSDWRDEANEQYF. Using reference TRBV2 and TRBJ2-7 for the parts outside the CDR3, the full variable domain is EPEVTQTPSHQVTQMGQEVILRCVPISNHLYFYWYRQILGQKVEFLVSFYNNEISEKSEIFDDQFSVERPDGSNFTLKIRSTKLEDSAMYFCASSDWRDEANEQYFGPGTRLTVT.

The table lists this clonotype with a few counts. The chain employs TRBV6-5 and TRBJ2-1; D is unresolved. The CDR3 sequence is 13 residues long. Trimming removed 6 bases at V and 6 bases at J, with 12 bases between. Per germline, CDR1 MNHEY and CDR2 SVGAGI. The chain's CDR3 is CASRLDDINEQFF. In DNA, the CDR3 is TGTGCCAGCAGACTGGACGATATCAATGAGCAGTTCTTC.

This clonotype was seen a handful of times. The chain uses TRBV20-1 and TRBJ1-4; 9 bases are a match to TRBD1. The CDR3 loop spans 15 amino acids. Germline CDR1 reads DFQATT; CDR2 reads SNEGSKA (reference sequence). J was trimmed by 3 bases and V by 5 bases; bases with no gene match: 7. The CDR3 sequence: CSAGGGQGANEKLFF. CDR3 nucleotides: TGCAGTGCTGGAGGGGGACAGGGTGCTAATGAAAAACTGTTTTTT.

This clonotype has a handful of counts. This chain connects TRBV14 to TRBJ2-3, with 10 bases aligning to TRBD2. V dropped 1 base and J dropped 14; count of bases not matched to a gene: 6. The CDR3 runs 13 residues. Per the germline V gene, CDR1 is SGHDN and CDR2 is FVKESK. The CDR3 loop reads CASSQGVGLAWYF. The CDR3 DNA is TGTGCCAGCAGCCAAGGAGTGGGACTAGCGTGGTATTTT.

The sample holds a few counts of this clonotype. The J gene is TRBJ2-1, the V gene TRBV7-9; a weak D match, TRBD1 (5 bases). The CDR3 consists of 11 residues. CDR1 and CDR2 (germline): SEHNR, FQNEAQ (reference sequence). With 6 bases removed from V and 8 bases from J, the gap between germline ends came to 8 bases. The CDR3 is CASRKGDEQFF. The CDR3 nucleotides are TGTGCCAGCAGAAAAGGGGATGAGCAGTTCTTC.

This rearrangement joins TRBV6-1 to TRBJ1-5; 7 bases map to TRBD1. Trimming removed 4 bases from V and 2 bases from J; junction bases left unmatched: 5. Germline values: CDR1 MNHNS, CDR2 SASEGT. This CDR3 comprises 15 residues. In DNA form, the CDR3 reads TGTGCCAGCAGTGGCGCAGGGGGTGGCAATCAGCCCCAGCATTTT. It specifies CASSGAGGGNQPQHF.

The chain combines TRBV20-1 with TRBJ2-1; D is unresolved. The germline V and J ends were trimmed by 4 bases and 1 base, with 26 bases remaining between them. Germline V gives CDR1 DFQATT, CDR2 SNEGSKA (reference sequence). CDR3 length: 19 amino acids. CDR3 DNA: TGCAGTGCTACAAGCCCCACCCGGGCCCCTGGCATGTCCTACAATGAGCAGTTCTTC. This translates into CSATSPTRAPGMSYNEQFF.

The chain combines TRBV14 with TRBJ2-7, with 7 positions matching TRBD1. CDR1 SGHDN and CDR2 FVKESK come from the germline V gene. The CDR3 contains 15 residues. Unmatched junction bases numbered 12, after V lost 1 base and J lost 9 bases. CDR3 sequence: CASSQGQGNSASQYF. CDR3 nucleotides: TGTGCCAGCAGCCAAGGACAGGGAAATTCAGCGTCGCAGTACTTC.

Ten or more counts support this clonotype. This rearrangement joins TRBV24-1 to TRBJ2-1; possible D gene TRBD1, 5 bases. The CDR3 extends over 16 amino acids. From germline, CDR1 is KGHDR and CDR2 SFDVKD. Deletions cut 4 bases from V and 0 bases from J, with 12 bases between. CDR3 protein: CATSDPGPSSYNEQFF. The CDR3 bases are TGTGCCACCAGTGACCCAGGGCCCAGCTCCTACAATGAGCAGTTCTTC.

The chain combines TRBV12-3 or TRBV12-4 with TRBJ2-1; the D gene is possibly TRBD2 (6 bases). This CDR3 spans 17 amino acids. Trimming left V 1 base short and J 7 bases short, with 20 bases between. CDR3: CASSLVQGGIGDNEQFF. Written as DNA, the CDR3 is TGTGCCAGCAGTTTAGTGCAGGGAGGCATTGGAGATAATGAGCAGTTCTTC.

The chain couples TRBV7-2 to TRBJ1-6; a possible D gene is TRBD1 (6 bases). V was pared by 4 bases and J by 11 bases, with 15 bases between. There are 14 residues in the CDR3. Germline-derived CDR1 and CDR2 are SGHTA and FQGNSA. CDR3 bases: TGTGCCAGCAGCTCTACCACAGGGTTAACACCCCTCCACTTT. This codes for CASSSTTGLTPLHF.

The rearrangement uses TRBV29-1 and TRBJ2-1, with 8 bases lining up with TRBD2. Germline values: CDR1 SQVTM, CDR2 ANQGSEA. J was trimmed by 10 bases and V by 1 base; bases with no gene match: 12. CDR3 length: 15 amino acids. Here the CDR3 reads CSVEGSGGSGKEQFF. The CDR3 DNA sequence: TGCAGCGTTGAAGGGTCGGGGGGGTCCGGTAAGGAGCAGTTCTTC.